This T cell receptor (beta chain) comes out of a study of CD8+ T cells in alopecia areata. The CDR3 spans 17 residues. The germline gives CDR1 SGHDN, CDR2 FVKESK. V shed 8 bases and J shed 3 bases, with 20 bases lying between them. Regarding this clone: What it binds is not known.

Study outcomes and limitations: How baseline CD8+ expansion relates to response remains uncertain (there was one nonresponder). While tofacitinib was given, many expanded lesional clones persisted in scalp and blood.

RNA extraction was followed by reverse transcription into cDNA, which acted as the sequencing template. Clones were read by immunoSEQ multiplex PCR, and TCRdb kept only the in-frame ones, dropping some. The repertoire has 150,000 to 200,000 clones, 50% to 75% of them found once; the top ten carry approximately 16%. Specified treatment: oral pan-JAK inhibitor, 5-10 mg twice daily. The gene calls are TRBV14 and TRBJ2-6; weak D call: TRBD2 (6 bases). The TCR comes from a human donor with alopecia areata. The source was CD4+ T cells sorted from blood, collected at roughly week 58, from a patient treated with tofacitinib. CDR3 region: CASLVRSGEGGANVLTF. Written as DNA, the CDR3 is TGTGCCAGCCTTGTGCGTTCGGGGGAAGGTGGGGCCAACGTCCTGACTTTC.